Listed below are T cell receptor beta chains from one sample, sequenced in a study of shared clonotypes between healthy human individuals. Generated by immunoSEQ multiplex PCR, the TCRdb table keeps only in-frame clones and is missing some. The sample gives roughly 760,000 clones, over 65% of which show up once; 1.5% to 2% is in the top ten. The sequenced sample was memory CD4+ T cells sorted from blood. These receptors were collected from a woman in her twenties or thirties in good health. CDR3s include the opening cysteine and the closing phenylalanine or tryptophan. The D gene is left open where the match is weak. Some rows have no size entry. The others give once, few or many, or a class for an expanded clone.

J gene,D gene,V gene,clone size,CDR3 DNA,CDR3 protein
TRBJ1-5,TRBD1,TRBV19,-,TGTGCCAGCCGACAGGGGGCTAGCAATCAGCCCCAGCATTTT,CASRQGASNQPQHF
TRBJ2-1,-,TRBV19,-,TGTGCCAGTAGTAGTGCACCCTACAATGAGCAGTTCTTC,CASSSAPYNEQFF
TRBJ2-1,TRBD2,TRBV7-9,once,TGTGCCAGCAGCTTCGCAGGCGGGAGCGGTGAGCAGTTCTTC,CASSFAGGSGEQFF
TRBJ1-1,TRBD1,TRBV11-1,few,TGTGCCAGCAGCTTCGGACAGGGGAACACTGAAGCTTTCTTT,CASSFGQGNTEAFF
TRBJ2-7,-,TRBV27,-,TGTGCCAGCAGTTTGACGTCGGCCTTAACCTACGAGCAGTACTTC,CASSLTSALTYEQYF
TRBJ1-2,-,TRBV2,-,TGTGCCAGCAGACAGGACCCGAACTATGGCTACACCTTC,CASRQDPNYGYTF
TRBJ1-2,TRBD1,TRBV2,-,TGTGCCAGCAGTGAAGCTCGGAGGGGGACAGGCGCTTCTAACTATGGCTACACCTTC,CASSEARRGTGASNYGYTF
TRBJ1-1,-,TRBV11-2,-,TGTGCCAGCAGCCCCTTGGGGGGGACGGCTGAAGCTTTCTTT,CASSPLGGTAEAFF
TRBJ2-2,-,TRBV5-1,-,TGCGCCAGCAGCTTGGAATCCGGACAAAACACCGGGGAGCTGTTTTTT,CASSLESGQNTGELFF
TRBJ2-1,TRBD2,TRBV28,-,TGTGCCAGCAGTTCTCCCCTGGGGCGGGAGGGCCAGAGGATGCGCGATGAGCAGTTCTTC,CASSSPLGREGQRMRDEQFF
TRBJ1-2,TRBD1,TRBV29-1,-,TGCAGCGTTGAAGGACAGGGGGCTCTTGGCTACACCTTC,CSVEGQGALGYTF